Below, 18 T cell receptor beta chains from the same sample are listed, as sequenced in a study of blood T cell repertoires in COVID-19 (dated by TCRdb to 2020 to 2021). The receptor library was made with the immunoSEQ multiplex PCR assay. The immuneACCESS repertoire file appears here via TCRdb, limited to in-frame rearrangements. These files lack a portion of the clones; in checked studies, under half of the deficit traces to unresolved V genes, and the cause of the others is not known. Counted in this sample were approximately 440,000 clones; 90% of them appeared once. The ten largest clones take up 0.55% to 0.75% of the sample. The sequenced sample consisted of PBMCs or T cells enriched from blood (not recorded which). These receptor sequences come from a man between 18 and 29 years old who had recovered from COVID-19.

The rearrangement links TRBV2 to TRBJ1-2; 7 positions agree with TRBD1. Germline CDR1 and CDR2: SNHLY and FYNNEI. Losses at the gene ends were 6 bases for V and 5 bases for J; bases not matched to a gene: 9. The CDR3 runs to 14 residues. DNA for the CDR3: TGTGCCAGCAGCGCCACGACAGGGAAGTATGGCTACACCTTC. Its protein is CASSATTGKYGYTF.

The chain couples TRBV24-1 to TRBJ2-3; D might be TRBD1 (6 bases). Between the trimmed V and J ends, which lost 5 bases and 0 bases, there was a span of 11 bases. Per germline, CDR1 KGHDR and CDR2 SFDVKD. The CDR3 is made up of 15 amino acids. Written as DNA, the CDR3 is TGTGCCACCAGTGCCGGACAGTTAAGCACAGATACGCAGTATTTT. Translation: CATSAGQLSTDTQYF.

The gene calls are TRBV6-5 and TRBJ1-2; no clear D. With 5 bases removed from V and 4 bases from J, the gap between germline ends came to 11 bases. Germline-derived CDR1 and CDR2 are MNHEY and SVGAGI. The CDR3 is made up of 13 amino acids. CDR3 sequence reads: CASSPRRGYGYTF. The DNA of the CDR3 is TGTGCCAGCAGTCCCCGACGGGGCTATGGCTACACCTTC.

The V call is TRBV3-1 (or the pseudogene TRBV3-2), the J call TRBJ2-3; 16 positions agree with TRBD2. CDR1 and CDR2 from the germline V gene are LGHDT and YNNKEL (reference sequence). V lost 0 bases and J lost 5; bases outside the gene matches: 11. The CDR3 contains 20 residues. This CDR3 is CASSQDKPGLAGGLGDTQYF. The CDR3 DNA follows: TGTGCCAGCAGCCAAGATAAGCCGGGACTAGCGGGGGGGCTGGGAGATACGCAGTATTTT.

V and J are TRBV6-5 and TRBJ1-1; D gene ambiguous. With 5 bases removed from V and 11 bases from J, the gap between germline ends came to 15 bases. From germline, CDR1 is MNHEY and CDR2 SVGAGI. The CDR3 consists of 12 residues. The CDR3 spells CASSRVPWEAFF. CDR3 bases: TGTGCCAGCAGTAGGGTTCCTTGGGAGGCTTTCTTT.

This chain connects TRBV12-2 to TRBJ1-1. TRBV12-2 is flagged as a pseudogene. This CDR3 region has 17 residues. The CDR3 loop is CASRLARPPGENTEAFF. CDR3 coding DNA: TGTGCAAGTCGCTTAGCGCGTCCTCCGGGAGAGAACACTGAAGCTTTCTTT.

This chain uses TRBV10-2 with TRBJ1-2; 9 bases are shared with TRBD1. Unmatched junction bases numbered 5, after V lost 6 bases and J lost 6 bases. Germline loops: CDR1 WSHSY, CDR2 SAAADI. The CDR3 is 13 amino acids. As DNA, the CDR3 is TGCGCCAGCAGCGGACAGGGGAAGGATGGCTACACCTTC. This translates into CASSGQGKDGYTF.

This clone was seen only once. V gene TRBV5-1 combines with J gene TRBJ1-1, with D unclear. This CDR3 contains 13 residues. Germline-derived CDR1 and CDR2 are SGHRS and YFSETQ. V shed 4 bases and J shed 0 bases, with 7 bases lying between them. Here the CDR3 DNA reads TGCGCCAGCAGCGTAGACATGAACACTGAAGCTTTCTTT. It is translated as CASSVDMNTEAFF. The variable domain in full, with the rest retrieved from reference TRBV5-1 and TRBJ1-1, is KAGVTQTPRYLIKTRGQQVTLSCSPISGHRSVSWYQQTPGQGLQFLFEYFSETQRNKGNFPGRFSGRQFSNSRSEMNVSTLELGDSALYLCASSVDMNTEAFFGQGTRLTVV.

This chain uses TRBV19 with TRBJ2-3, with 12 bases fitting TRBD1. The junction had 5 bases not matched to a gene; V was cut back by 4 bases and J by 6 bases. The CDR3 loop spans 15 amino acids. From germline, CDR1 is LNHDA and CDR2 SQIVND (reference sequence). The CDR3 DNA reads as TGTGCCAGTAGTACGGGACAGGGGGCCGGGGATACGCAGTATTTT. Its translation is CASSTGQGAGDTQYF. Complete variable domain (other parts from reference TRBV19 and TRBJ2-3): DGGITQSPKYLFRKEGQNVTLSCEQNLNHDAMYWYRQDPGQGLRLIYYSQIVNDFQKGDIAEGYSVSREKKESFPLTVTSAQKNPTAFYLCASSTGQGAGDTQYFGPGTRLTVL.

The chain has TRBV27 and TRBJ2-1; 13 bases agree with TRBD2. Per germline, CDR1 MNHEY and CDR2 SMNVEV (reference sequence). V was clipped by 8 bases and J by 5 bases; unmatched bases: 9. The CDR3 runs 16 residues. Here the CDR3 reads CASCNPGLAGDNEQFF. Here the CDR3 DNA reads TGTGCCAGCTGCAACCCAGGACTAGCGGGAGACAATGAGCAGTTCTTC.

V is TRBV5-4 and J is TRBJ1-2; possible D gene TRBD1, 6 bases. The CDR3 is 14 residues long. From germline, CDR1 is SGHNT and CDR2 YYREEE (reference sequence). Trimming removed 1 base at V and 8 bases at J, with 15 bases between. This CDR3 reads CASSLQGSLGGYTF. The DNA of the CDR3 is TGTGCCAGCAGCTTGCAGGGGAGCCTTGGAGGCTACACCTTC.

J is TRBJ1-2 and V is TRBV13; 7 nucleotides match TRBD1. This CDR3 comprises 17 residues. J gave up 2 bases and V 0 bases, and 9 bases lay outside the gene matches. Looked up from germline, CDR1 is PRHDT and CDR2 is FYEKMQ (reference sequence). In DNA, the CDR3 is TGTGCCAGCAGCTTAGGAGTGGGGACAGCTTTAAACTATGGCTACACCTTC. Translated, it gives CASSLGVGTALNYGYTF.

The chain couples TRBV28 to TRBJ2-1; D is undetermined. Trimming took 5 bases from V and 7 from J, leaving 6 bases between them. Germline assignment: CDR1 MDHEN and CDR2 SYDVKM. CDR3 size: 11 residues. In nucleotides, the CDR3 is TGTGCCAGCAGTGACTTAAATGAGCAGTTCTTC. This codes for CASSDLNEQFF.

The CDR3 here is CASSQVLRGGYTF. DNA for the CDR3: TGTGCCAGCAGCCAAGTACTCAGAGGAGGCTACACCTTC. The chain combines TRBV14 with TRBJ1-2; D is unresolved. The CDR3 contains 13 residues. Germline CDR1 reads SGHDN; CDR2 reads FVKESK. The V gene lost 1 base and the J gene lost 8 bases, with 11 bases spanning the gap.

The CDR3 region is CASSQGRLAVISTDTQYF. DNA for the CDR3: TGTGCCAGCAGCCAAGGTCGACTAGCGGTTATTAGCACAGATACGCAGTATTTT. J is TRBJ2-3 and V is TRBV3-1 (or the pseudogene TRBV3-2), with 9 bases matching TRBD2. CDR3 length: 18 residues. Germline CDR1 and CDR2: LGHDT and YNNKEL (reference sequence). The V segment lost 1 base and the J segment 0 bases; nucleotides outside the gene matches: 8.

This clone has just a few counts. This sequence joins TRBV28 and TRBJ1-5; possibly TRBD1 for D (5 bases). Deletions cut 5 bases from V and 5 bases from J, with 16 bases between. The CDR3 is made up of 15 amino acids. Germline values: CDR1 MDHEN, CDR2 SYDVKM. CDR3 sequence reads: CASSPLDSVDQPQHF. DNA of the CDR3: TGTGCCAGCAGTCCCCTAGACAGTGTTGATCAGCCCCAGCATTTT. Full variable domain (missing parts from reference TRBV28 and TRBJ1-5): DVKVTQSSRYLVKRTGEKVFLECVQDMDHENMFWYRQDPGLGLRLIYFSYDVKMKEKGDIPEGYSVSREKKERFSLILESASTNQTSMYLCASSPLDSVDQPQHFGDGTRLSIL.

This rearrangement joins TRBV15 to TRBJ2-3, with D tentatively TRBD1 (5 bases). V was clipped by 1 base and J by 4 bases, with 12 bases between them. Germline CDR1 reads LNHNV; CDR2 reads YYDKDF (reference sequence). CDR3 length equals 15 residues. CDR3 sequence (DNA): TGTGCCACCAGCAGAGCCTCAGGGTTAGCAGATACGCAGTATTTT. The encoded protein is CATSRASGLADTQYF.

The V gene is TRBV11-2, the J gene TRBJ2-7; D possibly corresponds to TRBD2 (6 bases). V was trimmed by 3 bases and J by 2 bases, leaving 11 bases between them. The CDR3 has 14 residues. Per the germline V gene, CDR1 is SGHAT and CDR2 is FQNNGV. CDR3 DNA sequence: TGTGCCAGCAGCTTGGGGACTTTAGCCTACGAGCAGTACTTC. Encoded protein: CASSLGTLAYEQYF.